The 8 T cell receptor beta chains reported below all come from one sample, sequenced in a study of T cells in Graves' hyperthyroidism and ophthalmopathy. Amplification targeted TCR beta CDR3 regions from RNA transcripts. When the TCR CDR3 underwent first-round RT-PCR, the HTBI primer set was used. TCRdb called the multiplex PCR reads again in MiXCR, with one record for every CDR3 protein. The sample lists 300,000 to 400,000 distinct CDR3 sequences, 15% to 20% occurring once. The specimen sequenced was blood. The receptors derive from a woman in her fifties or sixties with Graves' hyperthyroidism.

The table lists this clonotype with many counts. Germline and junction disagree at one end, which may indicate a read error. The genes are TRBV7-7 and TRBJ2-3, with 9 bases aligning to TRBD1. CDR3 size: 14 residues. Germline lookup yields CDR1 SSHAT and CDR2 FNYEAQ (reference sequence). CDR3 DNA: TGTGCTAGCAGCCCCGGGACAGGGTCTTATACGCAGTATTTT. Encoded protein: CASSPGTGSYTQYF.

This clonotype appeared a few times. J is TRBJ2-7 and V is TRBV10-3; D gene unclear. V lost 3 bases and J 5 bases, leaving 5 bases between the germline ends. Germline CDR1 ENHRY, CDR2 SYGVKD. The CDR3 spans 11 residues. CDR3 loop: CAISDVDEQYF. The CDR3 DNA follows: TGTGCCATCAGTGATGTGGACGAGCAGTACTTC.

To note about this clonotype: Being one base from a much bigger clone, this may be a read error. V gene TRBV5-6 combines with J gene TRBJ2-7; D perhaps matches TRBD1 (7 bases). The CDR3 extends over 14 amino acids. Looked up from germline, CDR1 is SGHDT and CDR2 is YYEEEE. The CDR3 sequence: CVSSWGGQAYEQYF. CDR3 nucleotides: TGTGTCAGCAGCTGGGGAGGACAGGCCTACGAGCAGTACTTC.

CDR3 in amino acids: CASSYYGTSGENEQFF. The CDR3 DNA reads as TGTGCCAGCAGTTACTACGGGACTAGCGGGGAAAATGAGCAGTTCTTC. The chain couples TRBV6-5 to TRBJ2-1; 13 nucleotides line up with TRBD2. The germline CDR1 and CDR2 sequences are MNHEY and SVGAGI. The CDR3 totals 16 residues. V lost 1 base, J lost 7 bases, and 4 bases stayed unmatched.

The J gene is TRBJ1-5, the V gene TRBV5-1, with D unclear. Trimming pared 0 bases from V and 9 bases from J, leaving 16 bases between. The CDR3 extends over 15 amino acids. Germline V gene sequence: CDR1 SGHRS, CDR2 YFSETQ. DNA for the CDR3: TGCGCCAGCAGCTTGGGTTCGGGCCCGCCGGGGCCCCAGCATTTT. Its translation: CASSLGSGPPGPQHF.

This clonotype came up many times. The chain recombines TRBV6-1 with TRBJ2-1, with TRBD2 identical over 9 bases. There are 15 residues in the CDR3. Germline values: CDR1 MNHNS, CDR2 SASEGT. The junction had 7 bases not matched to a gene; V was cut back by 5 bases and J by 5 bases. The DNA for the CDR3 is TGTGCCAGCAGTACTGCGGGACTAGCAAACAATGAGCAGTTCTTC. Translation: CASSTAGLANNEQFF.

This clonotype was counted a few times. The genes are TRBV29-1 and TRBJ2-4; D is undetermined. V lost 7 bases and J 0 bases, leaving 10 bases between the germline ends. The CDR3 is made up of 13 amino acids. CDR1 and CDR2 from the germline V gene are SQVTM and ANQGSEA. The DNA of the CDR3 is TGCAGCGGAGTCTCCTTAGCCAAAAACATTCAGTACTTC. As protein: CSGVSLAKNIQYF.

With regard to this clonotype: Since a much larger clone is just one base distant, this may be a read error. This is likely a read error, given that the CDR3 carries no conserved phenylalanine or tryptophan at its end. V usage is TRBV30 and J usage is TRBJ2-1; 11 positions match TRBD2. V gave up 4 bases and J gave up 2 bases; unmatched junction bases: 4. CDR1 and CDR2 from the germline V gene are GTSNPN and SVGIG (reference sequence). The CDR3 totals 15 residues. The CDR3 DNA follows: TGTGCCTGGAAACGGGGACTAGCGGCCTACAATGAGCAGTTCCTC. It encodes CAWKRGLAAYNEQFL.